This TCR beta chain was found in a study of breast tumors, draining lymph nodes, adjacent tissues. Axillary draining lymph nodes of breast cancer patients supplied the node samples. Overall study results and limits: Tumor and nontumor repertoires were significantly more similar in luminal-like than in basal-like breast cancer. The lymph node origin of tumor T cells was framed as consistent with a hypothesis, not demonstrated. Findings are consistent with lymph node origin and intratumoral expansion of most tumor T cells. Tumor TCR diversity was below lymph nodes but above nontumor tissue.

Each CDR3 protein is one row after TCRdb ran MiXCR on the multiplex PCR reads. The profile shows roughly 110,000 distinct CDR3 sequences, roughly 29% of them singletons. V was pared by 5 bases and J by 1 base, with 11 bases between. This CDR3 has 15 residues. In germline, CDR1 is MNHEY, CDR2 SMNVEV (reference sequence). This clonotype was seen ten or more times. Its antigen is undetermined. The sequence came from a female donor with breast cancer. Some clones in this sample may be carry-over from other donors' samples. Sequencing was performed on axillary lymph node tissue. V and J are TRBV27 and TRBJ2-2; weak D call: TRBD1 (6 bases). The CDR3, as DNA: TGTGCCAGCAGTCTGGGGGCGGTGAACACCGGGGAGCTGTTTTTT. Protein product: CASSLGAVNTGELFF.